Reported below is one T cell receptor (beta chain). This clonotype was found many times. Its antigen specificity is not known. No base qualities exist here, and no much larger clone lies one base off it. The sample's time point label, decoded: healthy volunteer bleed at 6 weeks. Unfractionated whole blood was collected in Tempus Blood RNA tubes, and total RNA was extracted from that blood. Five healthy volunteers served as TCR sequencing controls and were bled at day 0, 2 weeks and 6 weeks. The library relied on RACE. TCRdb names NextSeq 500 as the instrument used. During library preparation, unique molecular identifiers were attached to individual cDNA molecules so that TCRs could be counted quantitatively and reproducibly. As for how the authors treated the data: The median number of TCRs per sample was around 100,000, ranging from roughly 23,224 to 690,600. The Decombinator software suite was used to annotate the V, J and CDR3 of the TCR reads. For PS versus PT1 abundance plots, all samples were subsampled to the same number of TCRs (28,000). TCRs were defined as expanded if absent before sensitization and observed at least eight times at the 2-week time point. The public reads were reprocessed in TCRdb via fastp at Q25 and MiXCR, keeping in-frame beta chains. Rows with a matching CDR3 protein are joined into one entry that keeps the most common DNA and genes. TCRdb, rather than the study authors, made the V and J calls. The sample table lists about 70,000 distinct CDR3 sequences, around 6.1% of them with a count of one. In total, the top ten clones hold around 3.6% of the sample.

These data are taken from a study of human T cells and chemical hapten exposure (TCRdb year 2021). Looking at the study overall: Libraries were pooled for sequencing, and per-sample TCR yields varied mainly because of small differences in library volumes within the pool. The study tracked peripheral blood TCR repertoire changes in vivo during primary and secondary sensitization to the hapten diphenylcyclopropenone (DPC) in alopecia patients. Both TCR alpha and TCR beta chains were sequenced from each blood RNA sample. Broader findings and caveats from the paper: DPC sensitization did not change the number of TCRs with a frequency above 1 in 1000, and there was no evidence of changes in global repertoire structure. After repeated subsampling, the strength of the expansion versus patch-test correlation and the threshold at which it became significant changed.

Per the germline V gene (reference sequence), DFQATT is the CDR1 and SNEGSKA is the CDR2. Trimming leaves V shorter by 7 bases and J shorter by 1 base, with the junction holding 2 bases beyond the gene matches. The CDR3 measures 12 amino acids from cysteine to phenylalanine. The only DNA kept is the CDR3, 36 bases in frame from the first base. Here the chain combines TRBV20-1 and TRBJ2-7, with 9 bases in between that match TRBD1. Sequencing used whole blood. The sequence was obtained from a female donor in good health. Some clones in this sample may be carry-over from other donors' samples. DNA sequence: TGCAGTGGGACAGGGGAGTCCTACGAGCAGTACTTC. The translation is CSGTGESYEQYF.